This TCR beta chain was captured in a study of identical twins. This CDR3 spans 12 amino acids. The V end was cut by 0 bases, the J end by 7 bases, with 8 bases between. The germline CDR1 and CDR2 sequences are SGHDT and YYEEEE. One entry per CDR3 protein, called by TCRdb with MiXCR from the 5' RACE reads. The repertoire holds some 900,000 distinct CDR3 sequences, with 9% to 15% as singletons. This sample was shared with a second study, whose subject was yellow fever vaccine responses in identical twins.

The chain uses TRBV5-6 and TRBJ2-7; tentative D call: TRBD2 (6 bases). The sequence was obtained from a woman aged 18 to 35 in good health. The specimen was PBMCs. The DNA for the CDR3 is TGTGCCAGCAGCTTGGGGCGGGATGAGCAGTACTTC. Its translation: CASSLGRDEQYF. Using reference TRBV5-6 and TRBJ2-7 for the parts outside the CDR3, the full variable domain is DAGVTQSPTHLIKTRGQQVTLRCSPKSGHDTVSWYQQALGQGPQFIFQYYEEEERQRGNFPDRFSGHQFPNYSSELNVNALLLGDSALYLCASSLGRDEQYFGPGTRLTVT.